These T cell receptor beta chains were read from a single sample in a study of blood T cell repertoires in COVID-19. Method: immunoSEQ multiplex PCR; TCRdb's copy keeps in-frame clones and lacks some. This table holds 120,000 to 150,000 clones, approximately 89% found once. The source material was peripheral blood. Receptors originate from a human donor in a cohort sampled during active COVID-19. Both conserved end residues are part of each CDR3. D genes are given only for firm matches. Expanded clones get a size class; other rows say once, few or many, or leave the size out.

v_call: TRBV13
d_call: NA
j_call: TRBJ2-3
clone_size: NA
cdr3_nt: TGTGCCAGCAGCTTAGGTAGCTCTCCAGATACGCAGTATTTT
cdr3_aa: CASSLGSSPDTQYF

v_call: TRBV19
d_call: NA
j_call: TRBJ1-5
clone_size: NA
cdr3_nt: TGTGCCACCCAAGAAGCCGGGACAACGCACCAGCCCCAGCATTTT
cdr3_aa: CATQEAGTTHQPQHF

v_call: TRBV7-2
d_call: TRBD1
j_call: TRBJ1-1
clone_size: once
cdr3_nt: TGTGCCAGCAGTTGGACAGGGGAGGTGGGCACTGAAGCTTTCTTT
cdr3_aa: CASSWTGEVGTEAFF

v_call: TRBV27
d_call: TRBD2
j_call: TRBJ2-7
clone_size: NA
cdr3_nt: TGTGCCAGCAGTTTAATGGGACTAGCGGGGGAGGTGCAGTACTTC
cdr3_aa: CASSLMGLAGEVQYF

v_call: TRBV9
d_call: NA
j_call: TRBJ2-3
clone_size: NA
cdr3_nt: TGTGCCAGCAGCGTAGGCCCACTCGGGGGAGGGGGTAGCACAGATACGCAGTATTTT
cdr3_aa: CASSVGPLGGGGSTDTQYF

v_call: TRBV9
d_call: NA
j_call: TRBJ1-4
clone_size: NA
cdr3_nt: TGTGCCAGCAGTGCCTCGGACAACGAAAAACTGTTTTTT
cdr3_aa: CASSASDNEKLFF

v_call: TRBV5-8
d_call: TRBD1
j_call: TRBJ2-5
clone_size: once
cdr3_nt: TGTGCCAGCAGCCGACCCCCCGGGACAGTTTATGAGACCCAGTACTTC
cdr3_aa: CASSRPPGTVYETQYF

v_call: TRBV3-1/TRBV3-2
d_call: TRBD1
j_call: TRBJ1-6
clone_size: few
cdr3_nt: TGTGCCAGCAGCCGGTCGACAGGGGCCGGTAGACCCCTCCACTTT
cdr3_aa: CASSRSTGAGRPLHF

v_call: TRBV7-3
d_call: TRBD1
j_call: TRBJ1-2
clone_size: NA
cdr3_nt: TGTGCCAGCAGCTTAACTGGACAGGGAAGCGGCTACACCTTC
cdr3_aa: CASSLTGQGSGYTF

v_call: TRBV27
d_call: NA
j_call: TRBJ1-2
clone_size: NA
cdr3_nt: TGTGCCAGCAGAATGGGTGCCGACAGCGGCTACACCTTC
cdr3_aa: CASRMGADSGYTF

v_call: TRBV15
d_call: NA
j_call: TRBJ1-4
clone_size: NA
cdr3_nt: TGTGCCACCAGCGCCACAAGGACAGTTAATGAAAAACTGTTTTTT
cdr3_aa: CATSATRTVNEKLFF

v_call: TRBV7-6
d_call: NA
j_call: TRBJ1-1
clone_size: NA
cdr3_nt: TGTGCCAGCAGCATACAGGTGGGGACTGAAGCTTTCTTT
cdr3_aa: CASSIQVGTEAFF

v_call: TRBV4-2
d_call: NA
j_call: TRBJ1-2
clone_size: NA
cdr3_nt: TGTGCCAGCAGCCAAGATCCCGGGGAAGGCTATGGCTACACCTTC
cdr3_aa: CASSQDPGEGYGYTF

v_call: TRBV29-1
d_call: NA
j_call: TRBJ2-5
clone_size: NA
cdr3_nt: TGCAGCGTGTCGGGGGGCGGCGAGACCCAGTACTTC
cdr3_aa: CSVSGGGETQYF

v_call: TRBV4-1
d_call: NA
j_call: TRBJ1-5
clone_size: few
cdr3_nt: TGCGCCAGCAGCCTGAGGATCAATCAGCCCCAGCATTTT
cdr3_aa: CASSLRINQPQHF

v_call: TRBV4-2
d_call: TRBD2
j_call: TRBJ2-2
clone_size: NA
cdr3_nt: TGTGCCAGCAGCCAAGAGGTAGCGGGGGGAACCGGGGAGCTGTTTTTT
cdr3_aa: CASSQEVAGGTGELFF

v_call: TRBV7-2
d_call: NA
j_call: TRBJ2-5
clone_size: once
cdr3_nt: TGTGCCAGCAGCTTACCTAGTTCACAGACCCAGTACTTC
cdr3_aa: CASSLPSSQTQYF

v_call: TRBV19
d_call: NA
j_call: TRBJ2-1
clone_size: NA
cdr3_nt: TGTGCCAGTAGTATAGATGCCCGGGGTGGGTACAATGAGCAGTTCTTC
cdr3_aa: CASSIDARGGYNEQFF

v_call: TRBV7-2
d_call: NA
j_call: TRBJ2-7
clone_size: NA
cdr3_nt: TGTGCCAGCAGCTTACTAAGAGGGAATCCCTACGAGCAGTACTTC
cdr3_aa: CASSLLRGNPYEQYF

v_call: TRBV19
d_call: TRBD1
j_call: TRBJ1-4
clone_size: once
cdr3_nt: TGTGCCAGTTCGGGACAGTATAATGAAAAACTGTTTTTT
cdr3_aa: CASSGQYNEKLFF

v_call: TRBV27
d_call: TRBD2
j_call: TRBJ2-5
clone_size: NA
cdr3_nt: TGTGCCAGCAGTTTCGGGGGGGGAGAGACCCAGTACTTC
cdr3_aa: CASSFGGGETQYF

v_call: TRBV4-2
d_call: TRBD1
j_call: TRBJ1-2
clone_size: few
cdr3_nt: TGTGCCAGCAGCCAAGATATCGGGGGACAGGGACTAGGCTACACCTTC
cdr3_aa: CASSQDIGGQGLGYTF